Below are 24 T cell receptor beta chains sequenced from a single sample in a study of T-cell memory formation after mild COVID-19 (dated by TCRdb to the early 2020s). The library was made by 5' RACE. For sequencing, an Illumina NovaSeq 6000 was employed. Using fastp trimming at Q25 and MiXCR clonotype assembly, TCRdb reanalyzed the public sequencing data and kept in-frame beta chains. Records with the same CDR3 protein are collapsed into one entry carrying the most frequent genes and DNA. The sample table shows about 110,000 distinct CDR3 sequences, and roughly a sixth are seen once. Around 5.5% of the sample lies in the top ten. The sample taken for sequencing was PBMCs or a T cell subset sorted from them (not recorded which). The receptor set was obtained from a young man who had mild COVID-19 (a few samples of this study predate the infection). The sample titles of this study are shuffled in the database, so cell type and time point are left out; the donor was told from shared clones.

This CDR3 reads CASSQDRGAAMNTEAFF. In nucleotides, the CDR3 is TGCGCCAGCAGCCAAGATCGAGGGGCGGCCATGAACACTGAAGCTTTCTTT. The J gene is TRBJ1-1, the V gene TRBV4-1; D is possibly TRBD1 (5 bases). Trimming removed 0 bases from V and 0 bases from J, with 14 bases in between. The CDR3 totals 17 residues. The germline V gene encodes CDR1 MGHRA and CDR2 YSYEKL.

The V call is TRBV20-1, the J call TRBJ2-2; D perhaps matches TRBD2 (6 bases). Looked up from germline, CDR1 is DFQATT and CDR2 is SNEGSKA (reference sequence). The V end was cut by 0 bases, the J end by 3 bases, with 11 bases between. CDR3 length: 15 amino acids. DNA for the CDR3: TGCAGTGCTAGAGATCTAGGGGAGGACACCGGGGAGCTGTTTTTT. Encoded protein: CSARDLGEDTGELFF.

This clonotype was seen more than once but under ten times. The chain carries TRBV4-1 and TRBJ1-2; D is unresolved. Germline CDR1 reads MGHRA; CDR2 reads YSYEKL. V lost 0 bases to trimming and J lost 4 bases, with 18 bases between them. The length of the CDR3 is 17 residues. The chain's CDR3 is CASSQEVPVADIYGYTF. CDR3 coding DNA: TGCGCCAGCAGCCAAGAGGTCCCCGTGGCCGACATCTATGGCTACACCTTC.

This clonotype has more than one count but fewer than ten. J is TRBJ2-1 and V is TRBV4-2; possibly TRBD1 for D (6 bases). The CDR3 is made up of 20 amino acids. CDR1 and CDR2 (germline): LGHNA, YNFKEQ. V lost 1 base to trimming and J lost 2 bases, with 24 bases between them. The CDR3 sequence is CASSQGLFSRGKGAYNEQFF. The CDR3 DNA follows: TGTGCCAGCAGCCAAGGGTTGTTCAGTAGGGGGAAAGGGGCCTACAATGAGCAGTTCTTC.

This clonotype was detected many times. The chain is built from TRBV12-3 or TRBV12-4 and TRBJ1-5; no definite D call. CDR3 size: 11 residues. Trimming removed 2 bases from V and 10 bases from J, with 6 bases in between. This CDR3 reads CASSLKGPQHF. Here the CDR3 DNA reads TGTGCCAGCAGTTTAAAAGGACCCCAGCATTTT.

This clonotype appeared a few times. This chain links TRBV7-9 with TRBJ2-3; D call uncertain. Germline V gives CDR1 SEHNR, CDR2 FQNEAQ (reference sequence). Deletions cut 2 bases from V and 4 bases from J, with 4 bases between. The CDR3 totals 12 residues. The CDR3 DNA is TGTGCCAGCAGCTTAATATCAGATACGCAGTATTTT. Its protein is CASSLISDTQYF.

The chain recombines TRBV7-9 with TRBJ2-2; D unresolved. This CDR3 is 17 amino acids long. The V gene's germline CDR1 is SEHNR and CDR2 FQNEAQ (reference sequence). V was trimmed by 5 bases and J by 7 bases, leaving 23 bases between them. Here the CDR3 reads CASSPPKLGRPFGELFF. CDR3 sequence (DNA): TGTGCCAGCAGCCCCCCGAAGTTGGGAAGGCCGTTCGGGGAGCTGTTTTTT.

This clonotype appeared a few times. This rearrangement joins TRBV5-1 to TRBJ2-4; weak D call: TRBD1 (8 bases). Trimming cost V 0 bases and J 6 bases, with 16 bases left between them. CDR1 SGHRS and CDR2 YFSETQ come from the germline V gene. The CDR3 loop spans 16 amino acids. In nucleotides, the CDR3 is TGCGCCAGCAGCTTGGCCGGGACAGGCGGGAGAAACATTCAGTACTTC. This gives the protein CASSLAGTGGRNIQYF.

This clonotype has only a few counts. This chain joins TRBV30 and TRBJ2-5; D tentatively reads TRBD1 or TRBD2 (5 bases each). Trimming took 6 bases from V and 7 from J, leaving 15 bases between them. Germline loops: CDR1 GTSNPN, CDR2 SVGIG (reference sequence). This CDR3 has 12 amino acids. The CDR3 DNA reads TGTGCCTGCCCGGGACCCCAGGGGACCCAGTACTTC. It specifies CACPGPQGTQYF.

The J gene is TRBJ2-7, the V gene TRBV28; 9 bases are a match to TRBD1. Trimming took 6 bases from V and 5 from J; bases not matched to a gene: 11. This CDR3 comprises 15 residues. Germline values: CDR1 MDHEN, CDR2 SYDVKM. In DNA, the CDR3 is TGTGCCAGCAGCCCTTCCCGGGACAGGGTCAACGAGCAGTACGTC. Translation gives CASSPSRDRVNEQYV.

The chain joins TRBV11-2 to TRBJ2-5; weak D call: TRBD1 (5 bases). The CDR3 has 12 residues. Trimming took off 5 bases at V and 9 bases at J, with 13 bases between the two ends. Germline V CDR1 and CDR2: SGHAT, FQNNGV. The CDR3 DNA reads as TGTGCCAGCAGCATACCTACAGGTCCCCAGTACTTC. Its protein is CASSIPTGPQYF.

This chain uses TRBV6-1 with TRBJ2-7; possibly TRBD1 for D (6 bases). Between the trimmed V and J ends, which lost 6 bases and 2 bases, there was a span of 17 bases. The CDR3 is 15 amino acids. Germline values: CDR1 MNHNS, CDR2 SASEGT. CDR3 sequence reads: CASSIPGHLTYEQYV. CDR3 nucleotides: TGTGCCAGCAGCATCCCGGGACACCTGACCTACGAGCAGTACGTC.

The sample holds many counts of this clonotype. The chain is built from TRBV20-1 and TRBJ2-7, with no clear D. The length of the CDR3 is 12 residues. Trimming removed 7 bases at V and 0 bases at J, with 10 bases between. Germline assignment: CDR1 DFQATT and CDR2 SNEGSKA (reference sequence). CDR3 DNA sequence: TGCAGTGTTGAGGATCTCTCCTACGAGCAGTACTTC. Translating it yields CSVEDLSYEQYF.

The rearrangement uses TRBV30 and TRBJ1-1; the match to TRBD1 covers 7 bases. CDR1 and CDR2 from the germline V gene are GTSNPN and SVGIG (reference sequence). V lost 7 bases to trimming and J lost 4 bases; unmatched junction nucleotides: 9. CDR3 length: 13 residues. The CDR3 DNA follows: TGTGCCTCTAGACGGGACAGCTTCACTGAAGCTTTCTTT. Amino acid sequence: CASRRDSFTEAFF.

The sample holds a few counts of this clonotype. The genes are TRBV5-1 and TRBJ2-6, with D unclear. Trimming removed 2 bases from V and 0 bases from J, with 6 bases in between. The CDR3 is made up of 15 amino acids. From germline, CDR1 is SGHRS and CDR2 YFSETQ. Here the CDR3 reads CASSFPSSGANVLTF. As DNA, the CDR3 is TGCGCCAGCAGCTTCCCTTCCTCTGGGGCCAACGTCCTGACTTTC.

The chain employs TRBV19 and TRBJ1-4; no clear D. From germline, CDR1 is LNHDA and CDR2 SQIVND (reference sequence). V gave up 6 bases and J gave up 0 bases, with 14 bases separating them. This CDR3 comprises 16 residues. CDR3 amino acids: CASRGPGFATNEKLFF. Written as DNA, the CDR3 is TGTGCCAGTAGGGGCCCCGGGTTTGCAACTAATGAAAAACTGTTTTTT.

This clonotype was picked up a small number of times. This chain joins TRBV7-3 and TRBJ2-1, with TRBD1 matching over 12 bases. Germline assignment: CDR1 SGHTA and CDR2 FQGTGA. This CDR3 comprises 16 residues. V was pared by 4 bases and J by 7 bases, with 8 bases of the junction left unmatched. As DNA, the CDR3 is TGTGCCAGCAGCTCAATGGGACAGGGGGCTAGTAATGAGCAGTTCTTC. Translated: CASSSMGQGASNEQFF.

This clonotype has just a few counts. This chain connects TRBV5-1 to TRBJ1-1; 8 nucleotides agree with TRBD1. Germline V lookup: CDR1 SGHRS, CDR2 YFSETQ. The junction had 2 bases not matched to a gene; V was cut back by 3 bases and J by 1 base. CDR3 length: 14 amino acids. The CDR3 is CASSSDRGNTEAFF. The CDR3 DNA reads as TGCGCCAGCAGCTCCGACAGGGGGAACACTGAAGCTTTCTTT.

This clonotype was counted between two and nine times. The V gene is TRBV29-1, the J gene TRBJ1-2; 8 bases fit TRBD1. CDR1 is SQVTM and CDR2 is ANQGSEA in the germline V gene. This CDR3 contains 15 residues. After removal of 4 bases from V and 6 bases from J, the junction contained 13 bases not matched to a gene. The CDR3 reads CSVARDRSVVDGYTF. CDR3 sequence (DNA): TGCAGCGTTGCCCGGGACAGGTCAGTGGTGGATGGCTACACCTTC. Full variable domain (rest looked up from reference TRBV29-1 and TRBJ1-2): SAVISQKPSRDICQRGTSLTIQCQVDSQVTMMFWYRQQPGQSLTLIATANQGSEATYESGFVIDKFPISRPNLTFSTLTVSNMSPEDSSIYLCSVARDRSVVDGYTFGSGTRLTVV.

The DNA of the CDR3 is TGTGCCAGCAGCCGGGACCGAGGCGAGCAGTACTTC. This gives the protein CASSRDRGEQYF. The chain recombines TRBV5-4 with TRBJ2-7, with D perhaps matching TRBD1 or TRBD2 (5 bases each). Germline-derived CDR1 and CDR2 are SGHNT and YYREEE (reference sequence). This CDR3 region has 12 residues. V shed 4 bases and J shed 6 bases, with 11 bases lying between them.

In nucleotides, the CDR3 is TGCAGTGCTGGGGGACAGGGGAGAGAGACCCAGTACTTC. Protein: CSAGGQGRETQYF. This chain links TRBV20-1 with TRBJ2-5; 10 bases are shared with TRBD1. With V trimmed by 5 bases and J by 4 bases, 4 bases remained unmatched. This CDR3 comprises 13 residues. Germline V lookup: CDR1 DFQATT, CDR2 SNEGSKA (reference sequence).

In its sample, this clonotype was seen many times. The CDR3 DNA reads as TGTGCCAGCAGCTTCTATGGGACAGAAAAAAACATTCAGTACTTC. This translates into CASSFYGTEKNIQYF. This chain connects TRBV7-2 to TRBJ2-4; the match to TRBD1 covers 7 bases. V trimming: 3 bases; J trimming: 4 bases; junction bases outside the gene matches: 6. This CDR3 has 15 amino acids. CDR1 and CDR2 from the germline V gene are SGHTA and FQGNSA.

The chain recombines TRBV6-1 with TRBJ2-3, with TRBD2 matching 10 bases. V gave up 9 bases and J gave up 1 base; unmatched junction bases: 7. This CDR3 contains 15 residues. Germline CDR1 reads MNHNS; CDR2 reads SASEGT. The CDR3 spells CASWAGTSGTDTQYF. CDR3 coding DNA: TGTGCCAGTTGGGCCGGGACTAGCGGCACAGATACGCAGTATTTT.

This clonotype was detected only once. This chain's CDR3 is CAISERTQEGYTF. Written as DNA, the CDR3 is TGTGCCATCAGTGAAAGGACCCAGGAAGGCTACACCTTC. The V gene is TRBV10-3, the J gene TRBJ1-2; D is unresolved. CDR3 length: 13 residues. V dropped 3 bases and J dropped 8 bases, with 13 bases sitting between them. Germline-derived CDR1 and CDR2 are ENHRY and SYGVKD.